This section outlines one TCR beta chain sequence together with its context. Its antigen is undetermined. V dropped 2 bases and J dropped 2 bases, with 13 bases sitting between them. This CDR3 has 17 amino acids. The germline CDR1 and CDR2 sequences are SGHDN and FVKESK. The sample comes from a study of OX40 agonist ivuxolimab in advanced cancers. Overall study: Patients received intravenous ivuxolimab every 2 weeks at 0.01 to 10 mg/kg. Cancers in dose escalation were hepatocellular, melanoma, renal cell and head and neck. General study results and limits: CD8+ T cells (on average) carried more expanded clones than CD4+ T cells.

The data were produced by immunoSEQ multiplex PCR, yet TCRdb's version contains in-frame clones alone and is incomplete. The data hold 79,000 or so clones, with less than 95% observed a single time. Patients with a history of autoimmune disease or on systemic immunosuppression were excluded. This chain uses TRBV14 with TRBJ2-6; D unclear. The source of this sequence is an adult with an advanced solid tumor such as melanoma, head and neck, liver or kidney cancer. Source: CD4+ or CD8+ T cells sorted from blood, taken in a trial of the OX40 agonist ivuxolimab. CDR3 region: CASSQWGRGTGANVLTF. The CDR3 bases are TGTGCCAGCAGCCAATGGGGTCGAGGTACTGGGGCCAACGTCCTGACTTTC.